This TCR beta chain was observed in a study of Ad26.COV2.S vaccination and SARS-CoV-2 variants (dated by TCRdb to about 2021). Looking at the study overall: Donors in the vaccine arm were drawn from COV1001, a phase I-IIa trial of Ad26.COV2.S in healthy adults that was multicentre, randomized, double-blind and placebo-controlled. Ad26.COV2.S was given intramuscularly at 5x10^10 or 1x10^11 viral particles, as a single shot or as two shots 56 days apart. TCRbeta repertoire sequencing was used to assess the specificity and breadth of SARS-CoV-2-reactive T cell receptors after Ad26.COV2.S vaccination. The TCR-sequenced set comprised approximately 30 samples: around 20 Ad26.COV2.S vaccine recipients, 5 placebo recipients and 8 SARS-CoV-2 convalescent individuals. Trial participants were randomized into five groups of five, in which low-dose or high-dose Ad26.COV2.S was given once or twice, or placebo was given on both occasions. Investigators did not know the trial group allocation while performing experiments and assessing outcomes. The paper's findings and limits, for the study overall: Substantial breadth of spike-specific CD8+ and CD4+ T cell responses was reported after vaccination. Ad26.COV2.S recipients had higher spike-specific TCR breadth than placebo recipients (P = 0.0014). According to the authors, total T cell responses may have been underestimated by the TCR breadth and depth analyses. The study lacked the statistical power to compare responses across vaccine doses or regimens. Non-spike TCR breadth was comparable between vaccine and placebo recipients, consistent with the vaccine containing only spike.

About this clone: It lacks a known antigen. No qualities accompany the bases; no much larger clone lies one base away.

TCRbeta CDR3 regions were sequenced with the immunoSEQ Assay. After extraction, genomic DNA underwent amplification by bias-controlled multiplex PCR, followed by high-throughput sequencing. The authors' pipeline ran thus. Collapsing and filtering of sequences were performed to quantify the absolute abundance of each unique TCRbeta CDR3 region. T cell fraction was estimated by normalizing TCRbeta template counts to usable DNA, which was measured by amplifying reference genes present in all nucleated cells. Repertoire TCRs were annotated as SARS-CoV-2-specific by exact matching of V gene, CDR3 amino acid sequence and J gene to a known reactive TCR set. MIRA supplied the reference SARS-CoV-2 TCR set, which was filtered for enrichment in COVID-19-positive ImmuneCODE repertoires so that public or cross-reactive TCRs were removed. Using the MIRA antigens, annotated TCRs were further analysed by specific ORF or by position within an ORF. Depth was the summed frequency of annotated unique rearrangements, while breadth was defined as annotated unique rearrangements over total unique productive rearrangements. TCR breadth was compared between groups using two-sided Wilcoxon rank-sum tests. What TCRdb holds here is the immuneACCESS table cut down to in-frame rearrangements. Part of the clones is not present; checked against another copy, under half of the missing clones reflect an unresolved V gene, and the others are unexplained. V, J and clone size derive from that table, while D and trimming were established from the DNA sequence. The sample table records some 300,000 clones; around 83% of these occur just once. Jointly, the top ten make up more than 1.5% of the sample.

The treatment or condition label, read with the paper, signifies: roughly 18 received Ad26.COV2.S at low or high dose, single or two shots; roughly five received placebo; per-sample allocation not given. For vaccine and placebo recipients, repertoires were sequenced using samples collected on day 63 after the first injection. Between 29 July and 7 August 2020, Cohort 1b enrolled some 25 adults aged 18-55 years at one site in Boston, USA. Ad26.COV2.S was a replication-incompetent adenovirus type 26 vector that expressed a prefusion-stabilized SARS-CoV-2 spike protein derived from the original Wuhan strain. The input for sequencing was peripheral blood, taken in a trial of Ad26.COV2.S vaccine versus placebo. The TCR comes from a person between 18 and 59 years old who received the Ad26.COV2.S COVID-19 vaccine or a placebo.

The CDR3 region: CASSPRRVSNTEAFF. The DNA sequence is given as TGTGCCAGCAGCCCCCGCCGGGTCTCGAACACTGAAGCTTTCTTT. Here the chain combines TRBV7-8 and TRBJ1-1; too little of a D gene remains to name it. CDR1 and CDR2 were assigned from the germline V gene as SGHVS and FQNEAQ. V drops 5 bases and J drops 1 base, leaving 14 bases in between. Taken from cysteine to phenylalanine, the CDR3 has 15 residues. Only the CDR3 portion is preserved as DNA: 45 bases, with reading frame beginning at the first base.